This T cell receptor beta chain is from a study of shared clonotypes between healthy human individuals. Study results and caveats: Between several donors, naive CD4 clonotypes were shared at a level of around 5.1%. Donors were few, which limited the genetic and exposure-history diversity represented.

CDR3 size: 16 residues. V lost 0 bases, J lost 4 bases, and 14 bases lay in between. Per germline, CDR1 WNHNN and CDR2 SYGVQD (reference sequence). Healthy and HIV-negative, the adult donors had no recent acute infections or vaccinations. Original data processing: Filtering differed, since immunoSEQ gave only junction sequences and no quality scores. Clones were sequenced by immunoSEQ multiplex PCR, and TCRdb holds only the in-frame ones, with some missing. V, J and clone size reflect that table, while D and trimming were determined from the DNA. The sample holds 1,500,000 or so clones; roughly 96% are singletons and the top ten take roughly 1.2%. Worth noting for this clone: What it binds is not known.

Sequenced: naive CD4+ T cells sorted from blood. The subset was: CD45RA+ positively selected. The clonotype originates from a man between 25 and 39 years old in good health. The chain is built from TRBV10-1 and TRBJ2-3, with D tentatively TRBD2 (6 bases). The CDR3 DNA sequence: TGCGCCAGCAGTGAGTCGTGGTCTAGCGAAGCAGATACGCAGTATTTT. It yields the protein CASSESWSSEADTQYF.